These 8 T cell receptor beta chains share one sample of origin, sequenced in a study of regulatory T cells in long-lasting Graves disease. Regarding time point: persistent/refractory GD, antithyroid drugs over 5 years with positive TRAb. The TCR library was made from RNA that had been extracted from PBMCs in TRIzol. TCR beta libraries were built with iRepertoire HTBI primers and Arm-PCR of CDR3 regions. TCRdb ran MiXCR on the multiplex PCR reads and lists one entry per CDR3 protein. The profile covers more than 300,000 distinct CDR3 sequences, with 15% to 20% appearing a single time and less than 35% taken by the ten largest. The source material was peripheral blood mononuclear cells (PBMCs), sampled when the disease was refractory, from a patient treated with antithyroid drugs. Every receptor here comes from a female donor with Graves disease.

The CDR3 loop is CASSVDPQSSYEQYF. The CDR3 DNA follows: TGTGCCAGCAGCGTAGACCCGCAGAGCTCCTACGAGCAGTACTTC. The rearrangement links TRBV7-9 to TRBJ2-7; D is unclear. CDR1 and CDR2 from the germline V gene are SEHNR and FQNEAQ (reference sequence). There are 15 residues in the CDR3. V lost 5 bases and J lost 0, with 14 bases in between.

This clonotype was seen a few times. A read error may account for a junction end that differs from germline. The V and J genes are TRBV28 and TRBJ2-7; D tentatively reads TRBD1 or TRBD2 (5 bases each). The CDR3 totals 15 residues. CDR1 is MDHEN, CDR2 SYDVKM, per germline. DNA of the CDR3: TGTGCCAGCATCTCATCCGGGGCAGTAGCCTACGAGCAATACTTC. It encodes CASISSGAVAYEQYF.

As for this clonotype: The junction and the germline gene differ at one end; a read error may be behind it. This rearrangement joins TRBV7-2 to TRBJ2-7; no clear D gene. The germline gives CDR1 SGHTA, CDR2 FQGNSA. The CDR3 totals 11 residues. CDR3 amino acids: CASSQVGERYF. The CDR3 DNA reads TGTGCCAGCAGCCAAGTGGGCGAGCGGTACTTC.

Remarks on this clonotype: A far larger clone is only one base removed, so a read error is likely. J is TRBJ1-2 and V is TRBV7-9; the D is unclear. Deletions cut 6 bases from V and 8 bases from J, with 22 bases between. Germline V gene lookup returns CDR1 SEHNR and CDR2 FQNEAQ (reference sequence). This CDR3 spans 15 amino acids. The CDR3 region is CASSVRSETLRGYTF. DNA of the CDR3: TGTGCCAGCAGTGTTCGGTCGGAAACTCTCCGGGGCTACACCTTC.

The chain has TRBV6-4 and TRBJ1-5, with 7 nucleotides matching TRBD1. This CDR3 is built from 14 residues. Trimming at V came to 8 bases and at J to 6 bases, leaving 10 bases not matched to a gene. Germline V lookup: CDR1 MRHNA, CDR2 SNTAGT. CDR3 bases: TGTGCCAGCGCTAGAACAGGGGCTGGTCAGCCCCAGCATTTT. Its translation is CASARTGAGQPQHF.

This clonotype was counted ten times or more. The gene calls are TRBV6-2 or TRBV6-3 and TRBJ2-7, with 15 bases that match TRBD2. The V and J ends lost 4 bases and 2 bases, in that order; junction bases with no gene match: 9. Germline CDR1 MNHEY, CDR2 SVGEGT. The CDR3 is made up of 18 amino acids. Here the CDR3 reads CASSSRLGTSGGPYEQYF. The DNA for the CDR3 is TGTGCCAGCAGTTCCCGGCTGGGGACTAGCGGGGGGCCCTACGAGCAGTACTTC.

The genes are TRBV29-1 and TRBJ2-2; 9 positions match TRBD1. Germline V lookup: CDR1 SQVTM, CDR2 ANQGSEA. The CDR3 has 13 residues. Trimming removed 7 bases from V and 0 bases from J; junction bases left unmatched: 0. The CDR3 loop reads CSGQGANTGELFF. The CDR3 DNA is TGCAGCGGACAGGGGGCGAACACCGGGGAGCTGTTTTTT.

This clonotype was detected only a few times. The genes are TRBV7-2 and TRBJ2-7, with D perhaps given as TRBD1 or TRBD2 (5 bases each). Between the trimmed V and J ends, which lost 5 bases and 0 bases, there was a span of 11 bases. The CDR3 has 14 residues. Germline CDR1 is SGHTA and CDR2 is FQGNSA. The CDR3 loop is CASSPWDVSYEQYF. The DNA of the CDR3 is TGTGCCAGCAGCCCTTGGGACGTCTCCTACGAGCAGTACTTC.